What follows are 28 T cell receptor beta chains derived from one specimen sequenced in a study of PD-1 blockade in classical Hodgkin lymphoma (dated by TCRdb to about 2020). Receptor amplification or capture employed the immunoSEQ multiplex PCR assay. The immuneACCESS repertoire file appears here via TCRdb, limited to in-frame rearrangements. These files lack a portion of the clones; in checked studies, under half of the deficit traces to unresolved V genes, and the cause of the others is not known. In all, the sample holds roughly 6,800 clones, and around four fifths of those were seen once. The ten largest clones take up 34% of the sample. In the paper's terms, the time point label means: cycle 2 day 1 (C2D1) of nivolumab. Every trial patient had relapsed following autologous stem cell transplantation, and prior brentuximab vedotin exposure was what differed among cohorts A, B and C. Source: peripheral blood mononuclear cells (PBMCs), taken before the second cycle of nivolumab. The origin of the receptors is a human donor with classical Hodgkin lymphoma.

This clone was seen a few times. J is TRBJ2-3 and V is TRBV7-9; D is possibly TRBD2 (5 bases). The germline gives CDR1 SEHNR, CDR2 FQNEAQ (reference sequence). The CDR3 totals 14 residues. Trimming removed 2 bases from V and 6 bases from J, with 12 bases in between. The CDR3 region is CASSLQDGGDTQYF. In DNA form, the CDR3 reads TGTGCCAGCAGCTTACAGGACGGAGGCGATACGCAGTATTTT.

The chain recombines TRBV5-4 with TRBJ1-2, with TRBD1 matching over 7 bases. The CDR3 runs to 17 residues. From germline, CDR1 is SGHNT and CDR2 YYREEE (reference sequence). V trimming: 4 bases; J trimming: 8 bases; junction bases outside the gene matches: 20. The DNA of the CDR3 is TGTGCCAGCAGCACAAAGTTTGCGGGACAGCCATTTCGAGGCTACACCTTC. Its translation is CASSTKFAGQPFRGYTF.

This chain connects TRBV19 to TRBJ2-3; 7 bases agree with TRBD2. Germline V gives CDR1 LNHDA, CDR2 SQIVND (reference sequence). The CDR3 extends over 15 amino acids. V lost 5 bases to trimming and J lost 12 bases; unmatched junction nucleotides: 17. CDR3 DNA sequence: TGTGCCAGTAGTGAGGGCGCCGGGACTACCACGATCCAGTATTTT. This gives the protein CASSEGAGTTTIQYF.

The chain is built from TRBV19 and TRBJ1-5; D unresolved. The CDR3 covers 15 residues. Germline CDR1 reads LNHDA; CDR2 reads SQIVND (reference sequence). V shed 3 bases and J shed 0 bases, with 9 bases lying between them. CDR3 amino acids: CASSITPYSNQPQHF. CDR3 nucleotide sequence: TGTGCCAGTAGTATTACTCCTTATAGCAATCAGCCCCAGCATTTT. Full variable domain (remainder filled in from reference TRBV19 and TRBJ1-5): DGGITQSPKYLFRKEGQNVTLSCEQNLNHDAMYWYRQDPGQGLRLIYYSQIVNDFQKGDIAEGYSVSREKKESFPLTVTSAQKNPTAFYLCASSITPYSNQPQHFGDGTRLSIL.

V is TRBV4-1 and J is TRBJ1-2; 9 bases are shared with TRBD1. Per the germline V gene, CDR1 is MGHRA and CDR2 is YSYEKL. Losses at the gene ends were 1 base for V and 1 base for J; bases not matched to a gene: 1. The CDR3 spans 15 residues. In nucleotides, the CDR3 is TGCGCCAGCAGCCAAGGGACAGGGGATAACTATGGCTACACCTTC. Translated: CASSQGTGDNYGYTF.

This clone was detected only a few times. This chain links TRBV29-1 with TRBJ1-2, with D possibly being TRBD1 (5 bases). Germline-derived CDR1 and CDR2 are SQVTM and ANQGSEA. The CDR3 has 11 residues. The V end was cut by 5 bases, the J end by 4 bases, with 8 bases between. CDR3 protein: CSVRDVYGYTF. In DNA, the CDR3 is TGCAGCGTTCGGGACGTCTATGGCTACACCTTC.

This clone showed up just once. The V gene is TRBV19, the J gene TRBJ1-5; TRBD1 might be the D (5 bases). The CDR3 is 16 amino acids. V was clipped by 5 bases and J by 0 bases, with 14 bases between them. Germline V gene sequence: CDR1 LNHDA, CDR2 SQIVND (reference sequence). This chain's CDR3 is CASSSRGGTSNQPQHF. The CDR3 coding sequence is TGTGCCAGTAGTTCCCGGGGGGGAACTAGCAATCAGCCCCAGCATTTT.

The V call is TRBV4-1, the J call TRBJ1-4; D call uncertain. Trimming left V 1 base short and J 8 bases short, with 5 bases between. The CDR3 is 12 residues long. Germline V gene sequence: CDR1 MGHRA, CDR2 YSYEKL. The CDR3 DNA reads TGCGCCAGCAGCCAAGTCGTAGAAAAACTGTTTTTT. It encodes CASSQVVEKLFF.

The gene calls are TRBV11-2 and TRBJ2-7; D ambiguous. CDR3 length equals 12 residues. CDR1 and CDR2 from the germline V gene are SGHAT and FQNNGV. The V end was cut by 3 bases, the J end by 5 bases, with 8 bases between. The CDR3 sequence is CASSFRGDEQYF. CDR3 DNA sequence: TGTGCCAGCAGCTTCCGAGGCGACGAGCAGTACTTC.

This clone was detected only a few times. The chain uses TRBV7-9 and TRBJ2-2; D call uncertain. The V end was cut by 4 bases, the J end by 3 bases, with 3 bases between. Germline values: CDR1 SEHNR, CDR2 FQNEAQ (reference sequence). This CDR3 has 12 residues. This chain's CDR3 is CASSSYTGELFF. DNA for the CDR3: TGTGCCAGCAGCTCGTACACCGGGGAGCTGTTTTTT.

V is TRBV28 and J is TRBJ1-5; D gene uncertain. The CDR3 runs 17 residues. Germline V gene lookup returns CDR1 MDHEN and CDR2 SYDVKM. The V end lost 4 bases, the J end lost 3 bases, and 19 bases lay between the germline ends. CDR3 sequence (DNA): TGTGCCAGCAGTTCCCCCTTTGACATCGAAGACAATCAGCCCCAGCATTTT. Amino acid sequence: CASSSPFDIEDNQPQHF.

The chain couples TRBV28 to TRBJ1-2; the D gene is possibly TRBD1 (6 bases). V was pared by 7 bases and J by 2 bases, with 14 bases between. The germline V gene has CDR1 MDHEN and CDR2 SYDVKM. The CDR3 contains 14 residues. CDR3 DNA sequence: TGTGCCAGCACTCCGGGGGGCAAGAACTATGGCTACACCTTC. Protein sequence: CASTPGGKNYGYTF.

By sample fraction, this clone is medium-sized. DNA for the CDR3: TGTGCCAGCAGCTCCTGGGAAATCAATTCACCCCTCCACTTT. Translation gives CASSSWEINSPLHF. V gene TRBV7-9 combines with J gene TRBJ1-6; D ambiguous. CDR1 and CDR2 (germline): SEHNR, FQNEAQ (reference sequence). Trimming pared 4 bases from V and 7 bases from J, leaving 11 bases between. The length of the CDR3 is 14 residues. Drawing the rest from reference TRBV7-9 and TRBJ1-6, the complete variable domain is DTGVSQNPRHKITKRGQNVTFRCDPISEHNRLYWYRQTLGQGPEFLTYFQNEAQLEKSRLLSDRFSAERPKGSFSTLEIQRTEQGDSAMYLCASSSWEINSPLHFGNGTRLTVT.

The J gene is TRBJ2-7, the V gene TRBV23-1; a weak D match, TRBD1 (5 bases). TRBV23-1 is identified as an open reading frame with a role that is uncertain. The CDR3 consists of 14 residues. The V end was cut by 0 bases, the J end by 7 bases, with 13 bases between. The DNA of the CDR3 is TGCGCCAGCAGTCAATCCCGCAGGGTAGGGGAGCAGTACTTC. It translates to CASSQSRRVGEQYF.

V gene TRBV11-2 combines with J gene TRBJ2-7; 7 bases fit TRBD2. Looked up from germline, CDR1 is SGHAT and CDR2 is FQNNGV. The junction had 1 base not matched to a gene; V was cut back by 5 bases and J by 3 bases. The CDR3 is made up of 12 amino acids. The CDR3 region is CASSRGDYEQYF. CDR3 sequence (DNA): TGTGCCAGCAGCCGGGGGGACTACGAGCAGTACTTC.

The chain is built from TRBV27 and TRBJ2-5; D ambiguous. Germline-derived CDR1 and CDR2 are MNHEY and SMNVEV (reference sequence). V was clipped by 6 bases and J by 5 bases, with 22 bases between them. The CDR3 contains 16 residues. The CDR3 DNA sequence: TGTGCCAGCAGGAATTCCCCGGGCGCTGTGGCGGAGACCCAGTACTTC. Protein product: CASRNSPGAVAETQYF.

By share of the sample, this clone is medium-sized. The chain combines TRBV6-5 with TRBJ2-5; D unclear. The length of the CDR3 is 13 residues. Germline V gene data show CDR1 as MNHEY and CDR2 as SVGAGI. V gave up 0 bases and J gave up 5 bases, with 7 bases separating them. For the CDR3, the DNA is TGTGCCAGCAGTTACTCGAAAGGGGAGACCCAGTACTTC. Its protein product is CASSYSKGETQYF.

The chain uses TRBV18 and TRBJ1-1, with a possible D match to TRBD1 (5 bases). The CDR3 is made up of 15 amino acids. Trimming took 3 bases from V and 2 from J, leaving 13 bases between them. Germline lookup yields CDR1 KGHSH and CDR2 LQKENI. The CDR3 coding sequence is TGTGCCAGCTCACCCAAGACAGATTTCAACACTGAAGCTTTCTTT. Protein sequence: CASSPKTDFNTEAFF.

The genes are TRBV27 and TRBJ1-1; no clear D. Trimming stripped 7 bases from V and 0 bases from J, with 6 bases between. This CDR3 has 12 amino acids. Germline CDR1 is MNHEY and CDR2 is SMNVEV (reference sequence). The CDR3 DNA reads TGTGCCAGCAAAAGGATGAACACTGAAGCTTTCTTT. Amino acids: CASKRMNTEAFF.

The chain uses TRBV28 and TRBJ2-3; 8 bases map to TRBD2. V lost 3 bases, J lost 4 bases, and 9 bases stayed unmatched. The CDR3 sequence is 16 residues long. Germline V lookup: CDR1 MDHEN, CDR2 SYDVKM. CDR3 sequence (DNA): TGTGCCAGCAGTTTCCGGGGCGGGAGGAGCCCAGATACGCAGTATTTT. Translated, it gives CASSFRGGRSPDTQYF.

The chain joins TRBV7-9 to TRBJ2-5; 7 positions agree with TRBD2. CDR3 size: 15 residues. V was clipped by 4 bases and J by 4 bases; unmatched bases: 9. CDR1 and CDR2 (germline): SEHNR, FQNEAQ (reference sequence). The CDR3 reads CASSSSAGDLETQYF. DNA of the CDR3: TGTGCCAGCAGCTCTTCCGCGGGAGATCTAGAGACCCAGTACTTC.

In this sample, this clone turned up a few times. The chain carries TRBV4-1 and TRBJ2-7, with TRBD2 matching 8 bases. Germline trimming cut 6 bases from V and 2 bases from J; bases unmatched to any gene: 9. Germline V lookup: CDR1 MGHRA, CDR2 YSYEKL. The CDR3 runs to 15 residues. The CDR3 DNA sequence: TGCGCCAGCAGTCGGTCCGGGACTAGTACCTACGAGCAGTACTTC. This gives the protein CASSRSGTSTYEQYF.

The chain is built from TRBV5-1 and TRBJ1-4, with D possibly TRBD1 on 5 matching bases. Trimming removed 2 bases from V and 3 bases from J, with 14 bases in between. The germline CDR1 and CDR2 sequences are SGHRS and YFSETQ. The CDR3 contains 16 residues. DNA for the CDR3: TGCGCCAGCAGCTTTACAGGCCCCACGGCTAATGAAAAACTGTTTTTT. Translated, it gives CASSFTGPTANEKLFF.

V gene TRBV5-4 combines with J gene TRBJ1-2; D gene ambiguous. The CDR3 covers 12 residues. V was trimmed by 0 bases and J by 8 bases, leaving 8 bases between them. CDR1 is SGHNT, CDR2 YYREEE, per germline (reference sequence). The DNA for the CDR3 is TGTGCCAGCAGCTTGGACCTATGGGGCTACACCTTC. It translates to CASSLDLWGYTF.

The rearrangement links TRBV6-1 to TRBJ2-1; 9 bases fit TRBD1. Germline V gives CDR1 MNHNS, CDR2 SASEGT. The trim removed 1 base at V and 9 bases at J, leaving 7 bases unmatched. The CDR3 spans 15 residues. The CDR3 spells CASSEGTGVQGEQFF. The DNA of the CDR3 is TGTGCCAGCAGTGAAGGGACAGGGGTCCAGGGTGAGCAGTTCTTC.

V usage is TRBV4-1 and J usage is TRBJ2-1, with 10 bases matching TRBD2. Germline CDR1 reads MGHRA; CDR2 reads YSYEKL. CDR3 length: 16 residues. V trimming: 4 bases; J trimming: 0 bases; junction bases outside the gene matches: 3. CDR3 sequence: CASSPGLAASYNEQFF. In DNA form, the CDR3 reads TGCGCCAGCAGCCCCGGACTAGCGGCCTCCTACAATGAGCAGTTCTTC.

The chain couples TRBV11-3 to TRBJ2-2; no firm D call. Germline V gives CDR1 SGHNT, CDR2 YENEEA. The CDR3 is 16 amino acids. Trimming removed 0 bases at V and 2 bases at J, with 10 bases between. The CDR3 nucleotides read TGTGCCAGCAGCTTAGATTTTGAAAATAACACCGGGGAGCTGTTTTTT. It yields the protein CASSLDFENNTGELFF.

V and J are TRBV7-2 and TRBJ1-3; D possibly corresponds to TRBD1 (5 bases). The germline CDR1 and CDR2 sequences are SGHTA and FQGNSA. With 5 bases removed from V and 4 bases from J, the gap between germline ends came to 15 bases. The CDR3 is 15 amino acids. The DNA of the CDR3 is TGTGCCAGCAGCCTTCAGCGGACACCCGGAAACACCATATATTTT. This codes for CASSLQRTPGNTIYF.